These 27 T cell receptor beta chains were all obtained from the same sample, sequenced in a study of T-cell reconstitution after alpha-beta-depleted transplantation in children. As it was prepared, the TCRbeta library received unique molecular identifiers. TCRdb ran MiXCR on the PCR reads and lists one entry per CDR3 protein. The sample gives more than 15,000 distinct CDR3 sequences, around 12% of which show up once; about 72% is in the top ten. Source: PBMCs, mostly from graft donor cells, taken 180 days after TCRalphabeta/CD19-depleted stem cell transplant. The receptors come from a boy under three years old who had a stem cell transplant for Wiskott-Aldrich syndrome, so the T cells may come from the graft donor.

This clonotype was seen many times. CDR3 loop: CASSQDWAQEGNEQYF. CDR3 in DNA: TGTGCCAGCAGCCAAGATTGGGCCCAGGAGGGAAACGAGCAGTACTTC. V and J are TRBV3-1 and TRBJ2-7, with D possibly TRBD2 on 6 matching bases. The CDR3 has 16 amino acids. Germline values: CDR1 LGHDT, CDR2 YNNKEL (reference sequence). V lost 0 bases and J lost 5, with 17 bases in between.

J is TRBJ1-2 and V is TRBV10-3, with TRBD1 matching 8 bases. The CDR3 spans 14 residues. Germline CDR1 is ENHRY and CDR2 is SYGVKD. Trimming took 0 bases from V and 4 from J; bases not matched to a gene: 1. CDR3: CAISESTGAYGYTF. The CDR3 region has the DNA TGTGCCATCAGTGAGTCGACAGGGGCCTATGGCTACACCTTC.

In this sample, this clonotype turned up many times. Here the CDR3 DNA reads TGTGCCAGCACTGACAGGGGGTCCTACGAGCAGTACTTC. It specifies CASTDRGSYEQYF. The chain joins TRBV7-9 to TRBJ2-7; 9 nucleotides match TRBD1. The CDR3 has 13 amino acids. The germline V gene has CDR1 SEHNR and CDR2 FQNEAQ (reference sequence). Trimming cost V 7 bases and J 1 base; bases outside gene matches: 2.

Judged by abundance, this clonotype is medium-sized (0.01 to 0.1%). The chain joins TRBV15 to TRBJ2-1; 12 bases fit TRBD2. The CDR3 loop spans 16 amino acids. Germline V lookup: CDR1 LNHNV, CDR2 YYDKDF (reference sequence). V dropped 3 bases and J dropped 7; count of bases not matched to a gene: 7. The CDR3: CATSSLLAGGQNEQFF. Here the CDR3 DNA reads TGTGCCACCAGCAGTTTACTAGCGGGGGGCCAAAATGAGCAGTTCTTC.

In its sample, this clonotype was seen a few times. The chain uses TRBV28 and TRBJ2-3; D gene ambiguous. CDR1 and CDR2 (germline): MDHEN, SYDVKM. Deletions cut 5 bases from V and 2 bases from J, with 8 bases between. The CDR3 contains 13 residues. The CDR3 nucleotides are TGTGCCAGCAGTCCAATATCCACAGATACGCAGTATTTT. Its translation: CASSPISTDTQYF.

The rearrangement uses TRBV29-1 and TRBJ2-1, with TRBD2 identical over 7 bases. The germline gives CDR1 SQVTM, CDR2 ANQGSEA. The CDR3 extends over 13 amino acids. V gave up 3 bases and J gave up 5 bases; unmatched junction bases: 4. The CDR3 nucleotides are TGCAGCGTTGAGAGGACTAGGAACAATGAGCAGTTCTTC. Its protein product is CSVERTRNNEQFF.

There are a few counts of this clonotype. The V and J genes are TRBV30 and TRBJ2-3; TRBD2 aligns across 8 bases. CDR3 length: 17 residues. With 1 base clipped from V and 4 bases from J, the junction kept 13 bases outside the gene matches. Germline V lookup: CDR1 GTSNPN, CDR2 SVGIG (reference sequence). This CDR3 is CAWSDSPRTSPADTQYF. CDR3 nucleotides: TGTGCCTGGAGTGATTCGCCGAGGACTAGCCCTGCAGATACGCAGTATTTT.

This clonotype was counted only a few times. This chain links TRBV19 with TRBJ2-7; TRBD1 matches 8 bases. The CDR3 extends over 17 amino acids. Germline V CDR1 and CDR2: LNHDA, SQIVND (reference sequence). With 3 bases clipped from V and 2 bases from J, the junction kept 12 bases outside the gene matches. The CDR3: CASSIDPRGPNTYEQYF. As DNA, the CDR3 is TGTGCCAGTAGTATTGACCCCAGGGGGCCGAATACCTACGAGCAGTACTTC.

The chain has TRBV6-1 and TRBJ1-5; TRBD1 aligns across 8 bases. The germline V gene encodes CDR1 MNHNS and CDR2 SASEGT. CDR3 length: 16 amino acids. V gave up 3 bases and J gave up 2 bases; unmatched junction bases: 6. DNA for the CDR3: TGTGCCAGCAGTGACTACAGGGGGATCGGCAATCAGCCCCAGCATTTT. Its translation: CASSDYRGIGNQPQHF.

This clonotype was seen ten or more times. This chain connects TRBV5-1 to TRBJ2-5, with no clear D. V dropped 3 bases and J dropped 4 bases, with 13 bases sitting between them. Germline V gives CDR1 SGHRS, CDR2 YFSETQ. The CDR3 runs 14 residues. This CDR3 reads CASSSLAPTETQYF. For the CDR3, the DNA is TGCGCCAGCAGCTCCCTTGCCCCGACAGAGACCCAGTACTTC. The entire variable domain, with the rest obtained from reference TRBV5-1 and TRBJ2-5, is as follows: KAGVTQTPRYLIKTRGQQVTLSCSPISGHRSVSWYQQTPGQGLQFLFEYFSETQRNKGNFPGRFSGRQFSNSRSEMNVSTLELGDSALYLCASSSLAPTETQYFGPGTRLLVL.

The rearrangement uses TRBV2 and TRBJ2-3; 8 nucleotides agree with TRBD1. Germline V gene data show CDR1 as SNHLY and CDR2 as FYNNEI. Trimming removed 5 bases from V and 4 bases from J; junction bases left unmatched: 5. The CDR3 spans 14 residues. CDR3 region: CASSKRQGSDTQYF. In DNA form, the CDR3 reads TGTGCCAGCAGTAAGAGACAGGGGTCAGATACGCAGTATTTT.

This clonotype was observed many times. The chain recombines TRBV20-1 with TRBJ2-7; 9 positions agree with TRBD1. Looked up from germline, CDR1 is DFQATT and CDR2 is SNEGSKA (reference sequence). V lost 1 base and J lost 2; bases outside the gene matches: 0. The CDR3 sequence is 13 residues long. The CDR3 sequence: CSARGQGAYEQYF. The DNA of the CDR3 is TGCAGTGCTAGAGGACAGGGGGCCTACGAGCAGTACTTC.

Comments on this clonotype: A much larger clone is a single base away; this may be a read error. The J gene is TRBJ2-1, the V gene TRBV5-1; 10 bases agree with TRBD2. CDR3 length: 16 amino acids. CDR1 is SGHRS, CDR2 YFSETQ, per germline. Trimming cost V 2 bases and J 5 bases; bases outside gene matches: 7. The chain's CDR3 is CASSFLTSGTNNEQFF. Here the CDR3 DNA reads TGCGCCAGCAGCTTCTTAACTAGCGGGACCAACAATGAGCAGTTCTTC. The complete variable domain, with remaining parts taken from reference TRBV5-1 and TRBJ2-1, reads KAGVTQTPRYLIKTRGQQVTLSCSPISGHRSVSWYQQTPGQGLQFLFEYFSETQRNKGNFPGRFSGRQFSNSRSEMNVSTLELGDSALYLCASSFLTSGTNNEQFFGPGTRLTVL.

This clonotype was observed many times. This sequence joins TRBV5-1 and TRBJ2-1; the match to TRBD2 covers 11 bases. Germline V gene sequence: CDR1 SGHRS, CDR2 YFSETQ. This CDR3 comprises 16 residues. Trimming at V came to 0 bases and at J to 7 bases, leaving 6 bases not matched to a gene. CDR3 loop: CASSLGLAGGLNEQFF. The CDR3 DNA sequence: TGCGCCAGCAGCTTGGGGCTAGCGGGAGGTTTGAATGAGCAGTTCTTC.

This clonotype was found many times. The chain employs TRBV7-2 and TRBJ2-7; no reliable D call. Germline CDR1 and CDR2: SGHTA and FQGNSA. This CDR3 contains 13 residues. Trimming removed 1 base from V and 2 bases from J, with 6 bases in between. The CDR3 spells CASSLDHTYEQYF. For the CDR3, the DNA is TGTGCCAGCAGCTTAGACCATACCTACGAGCAGTACTTC.

This clonotype was seen ten or more times. The V and J genes are TRBV5-1 and TRBJ1-2; TRBD1 agrees at 9 bases. The CDR3 is 14 amino acids. The germline V gene encodes CDR1 SGHRS and CDR2 YFSETQ. V lost 2 bases and J lost 4; bases outside the gene matches: 3. As DNA, the CDR3 is TGCGCCAGCAGCTTCAAGGACAGGGGCTATGGCTACACCTTC. Amino acids: CASSFKDRGYGYTF.

In this sample, this clonotype turned up many times. The gene calls are TRBV12-3 or TRBV12-4 and TRBJ2-7; 12 bases map to TRBD1. The ends lost 8 bases at V and 0 bases at J; junction bases unmatched: 14. This CDR3 is built from 18 residues. Here the CDR3 reads CASLHPGQGAVSSYEQYF. The CDR3 DNA reads TGTGCCAGCCTCCACCCGGGACAGGGGGCGGTTAGCTCCTACGAGCAGTACTTC.

This clonotype was seen repeatedly, ten times or more. The chain is built from TRBV20-1 and TRBJ1-2, with a weak D call TRBD1 (5 bases). Germline lookup yields CDR1 DFQATT and CDR2 SNEGSKA (reference sequence). The CDR3 runs to 15 residues. V was cut by 4 bases and J by 5 bases, with 20 bases left in between. CDR3 coding DNA: TGCAGTGCTAAAGAAACCAGGGAATCCATATATGGCTACACCTTC. Amino acid sequence: CSAKETRESIYGYTF.

This clonotype was picked up many times. This chain links TRBV4-2 with TRBJ2-5; D is ambiguous. CDR1 is LGHNA and CDR2 is YNFKEQ in the germline V gene. The CDR3 length is 12 residues. V was shortened by 0 bases and J by 5 bases, with 4 bases between the two germline ends. The CDR3 loop reads CASSQEEETQYF. In DNA form, the CDR3 reads TGTGCCAGCAGCCAAGAAGAGGAGACCCAGTACTTC.

This clonotype appeared a few times. The chain is built from TRBV28 and TRBJ2-5, with 11 positions matching TRBD2. Germline-derived CDR1 and CDR2 are MDHEN and SYDVKM. Losses at the gene ends were 4 bases for V and 5 bases for J; bases not matched to a gene: 9. This CDR3 has 16 residues. The CDR3 region has the DNA TGTGCCAGCAGTTCCATAACTAGCGGGAGTACGGAGACCCAGTACTTC. Protein: CASSSITSGSTETQYF.

This clonotype appeared a few times. This rearrangement joins TRBV6-4 to TRBJ2-3, with 9 bases identical to TRBD2. This CDR3 region has 14 residues. V dropped 4 bases and J dropped 3; count of bases not matched to a gene: 2. Germline CDR1 and CDR2: MRHNA and SNTAGT. CDR3 sequence (DNA): TGTGCCAGCAGTGCTAGCGGGGTTACAGATACGCAGTATTTT. This gives the protein CASSASGVTDTQYF.

This clonotype was seen a handful of times. The J gene is TRBJ2-2, the V gene TRBV9; D remains unclear. V shed 0 bases and J shed 4 bases, with 13 bases lying between them. Germline CDR1 reads SGDLS; CDR2 reads YYNGEE. The CDR3 contains 16 residues. Here the CDR3 reads CASSVAAVILTGELFF. DNA for the CDR3: TGTGCCAGCAGCGTAGCCGCGGTGATCCTCACCGGGGAGCTGTTTTTT.

This clonotype was recorded a few times. The genes are TRBV5-8 and TRBJ2-7; D gene uncertain. The CDR3 length is 16 residues. Germline V lookup: CDR1 SGHTS, CDR2 YDEGEE. Trimming took 4 bases from V and 0 from J, leaving 17 bases between them. This chain's CDR3 is CASSPQRRSSSYEQYF. The DNA of the CDR3 is TGTGCCAGCAGCCCCCAGCGAAGATCGAGCTCCTACGAGCAGTACTTC.

This clonotype was seen at least ten times. The chain joins TRBV7-9 to TRBJ2-5, with D uncertain. Germline V gives CDR1 SEHNR, CDR2 FQNEAQ (reference sequence). Trimming cost V 0 bases and J 4 bases, with 6 bases left between them. This CDR3 region has 13 residues. The chain's CDR3 is CASSLAPGETQYF. In DNA form, the CDR3 reads TGTGCCAGCAGCTTAGCGCCGGGAGAGACCCAGTACTTC.

This clonotype came up many times. The V and J genes are TRBV6-5 and TRBJ1-6; D may be TRBD1 (5 bases). Germline V gives CDR1 MNHEY, CDR2 SVGAGI. The CDR3 runs 16 residues. V lost 5 bases and J 8 bases, leaving 19 bases between the germline ends. DNA of the CDR3: TGTGCCAGCAGTGGGTTGGACACAACCTGGGATTCACCCCTCCACTTT. Its translation: CASSGLDTTWDSPLHF.

J is TRBJ1-6 and V is TRBV7-6; D gene unclear. The CDR3 is 14 residues long. Germline V gives CDR1 SGHVS, CDR2 FNYEAQ. V gave up 1 base and J gave up 4 bases, with 5 bases separating them. The CDR3 DNA reads as TGTGCCAGCAGCTTAGAGGTTTATAATTCACCCCTCCACTTT. This translates into CASSLEVYNSPLHF.

This clonotype was detected a few times. This chain links TRBV6-1 with TRBJ1-1; the D is unclear. V was pared by 6 bases and J by 3 bases, with 14 bases between. Germline-derived CDR1 and CDR2 are MNHNS and SASEGT. The CDR3 spans 14 residues. The CDR3: CASRRMAEYTEAFF. CDR3 DNA: TGTGCCAGCAGAAGGATGGCGGAATACACTGAAGCTTTCTTT.